Below, one T cell receptor beta chain is given with its context. These data are taken from a study of monozygotic twins with inflammatory bowel disease. The authors used approximately 3.5 ug of total RNA per TCR library. Using the 5' RACE reads, TCRdb records one entry per CDR3 protein without DNA. In all, the sample yields approximately 400,000 distinct CDR3 sequences. The CDR3 runs to 13 residues. Germline V gene sequence: CDR1 SGHTA, CDR2 FQGTGA. Sequences were obtained from blood. This TCR was sampled from a human donor with ulcerative colitis or Crohn's disease, or a healthy co-twin of an affected twin (not recorded which). The chain carries TRBV7-3 and TRBJ1-1. CDR3 in amino acids: CASSLEEGTEAFF.